This passage covers 5 T cell receptor beta chains from one sample sequenced in a study of early stage breast cancer tumors. Here immunoSEQ multiplex PCR was the method, and the copy in TCRdb shows in-frame clones only, minus some. This sample yields tens of thousands of clones, of which approximately 78% are seen a single time; 3% to 4% belongs to the top ten. Sequenced input: blood. These receptors all come from a person aged 35 to 50 with breast cancer.

A note on this clone: One junction end disagrees with the germline gene, perhaps due to a read error. The chain couples TRBV6-5 to TRBJ1-3; D call uncertain. The CDR3 spans 9 residues. Germline V gives CDR1 MNHEY, CDR2 SVGAGI. The CDR3 reads CASSYYGNF. The DNA for the CDR3 is TGTGCCAGCAGTTACTATGGGAATTTT.

In this sample, this clone turned up a few times. V gene TRBV7-9 combines with J gene TRBJ2-2; D is uncertain. CDR1 is SEHNR and CDR2 is FQNEAQ in the germline V gene (reference sequence). This CDR3 contains 11 residues. V was clipped by 5 bases and J by 7 bases, with 5 bases between them. CDR3 nucleotides: TGTGCCAGCAGCATAGTCGGGGAGCTGTTTTTT. This translates into CASSIVGELFF.

The J gene is TRBJ2-2, the V gene TRBV5-5; 9 bases map to TRBD2. Trimming took 5 bases from V and 6 from J; bases not matched to a gene: 8. The germline gives CDR1 SGHKS, CDR2 YYEKEE (reference sequence). The CDR3 has 15 amino acids. CDR3 sequence: CASRGGLAWSGELFF. CDR3 bases: TGTGCCAGCAGGGGCGGACTAGCGTGGTCCGGGGAGCTGTTTTTT. The entire variable domain, with the rest obtained from reference TRBV5-5 and TRBJ2-2, is as follows: DAGVTQSPTHLIKTRGQQVTLRCSPISGHKSVSWYQQVLGQGPQFIFQYYEKEERGRGNFPDRFSARQFPNYSSELNVNALLLGDSALYLCASRGGLAWSGELFFGEGSRLTVL.

The gene calls are TRBV5-1 and TRBJ2-1; 9 positions match TRBD2. Germline loops: CDR1 SGHRS, CDR2 YFSETQ. The CDR3 is made up of 16 amino acids. V trimming: 6 bases; J trimming: 5 bases; junction bases outside the gene matches: 12. The CDR3 DNA follows: TGCGCCAGCACCCCTCCTCTAGCGGGAACTCACAATGAGCAGTTCTTC. Translated, it gives CASTPPLAGTHNEQFF.

This chain joins TRBV27 and TRBJ2-3, with unresolved D. This CDR3 has 14 residues. Per the germline V gene, CDR1 is MNHEY and CDR2 is SMNVEV (reference sequence). V lost 0 bases, J lost 5 bases, and 9 bases lay in between. The CDR3 is CASSLSRSGDTQYF. In nucleotides, the CDR3 is TGTGCCAGCAGTTTATCACGGTCCGGAGATACGCAGTATTTT.